A single sample is the source of the 26 T cell receptor beta chains below, sequenced in a study of shared clonotypes between healthy human individuals. Here immunoSEQ multiplex PCR was the method, and the copy in TCRdb shows in-frame clones only, minus some. The sample contains some 2,100,000 clones, approximately 94% of which appear only once. Naivety among CD8 cells was defined by CD45RO negativity and positive CCR7 selection, thereby excluding terminally differentiated effector memory CD45RA+ cells. The sequencing input was naive CD8+ T cells from PBMCs. These receptors were collected from a man between 18 and 29 years old in good health. Some clones in this sample may be carry-over from other donors' samples.

The chain's CDR3 is CASSSEPFGSYEQYF. The CDR3 DNA reads as TGTGCCAGCAGCTCAGAGCCGTTCGGGTCCTACGAGCAGTACTTC. The chain employs TRBV5-5 and TRBJ2-7; no clear D gene. Germline V lookup: CDR1 SGHKS, CDR2 YYEKEE (reference sequence). The CDR3 sequence is 15 residues long. V lost 3 bases and J lost 1, with 14 bases in between.

This clone appeared a single time. The V and J genes are TRBV27 and TRBJ2-3; 9 nucleotides agree with TRBD2. The CDR3 has 16 amino acids. The ends lost 7 bases at V and 0 bases at J; junction bases unmatched: 8. Per the germline V gene, CDR1 is MNHEY and CDR2 is SMNVEV (reference sequence). Here the CDR3 DNA reads TGTGCCAGCACCGAGCTGGGACTAGCTAGCACAGATACGCAGTATTTT. Protein sequence: CASTELGLASTDTQYF.

DNA for the CDR3: TGTGCCAGCAGCTTTCCCACAGGGAGCGAGCAGTACTTC. It yields the protein CASSFPTGSEQYF. The J gene is TRBJ2-7, the V gene TRBV5-4; D is possibly TRBD1 (6 bases). Trimming removed 2 bases at V and 6 bases at J, with 12 bases between. The CDR3 spans 13 residues. Germline CDR1 is SGHNT and CDR2 is YYREEE (reference sequence).

This clone was recorded only once. This chain uses TRBV28 with TRBJ1-3; unclear D gene. With 4 bases removed from V and 2 bases from J, the gap between germline ends came to 9 bases. Germline V gene sequence: CDR1 MDHEN, CDR2 SYDVKM. There are 14 residues in the CDR3. This chain's CDR3 is CASSSDGTGNTIYF. CDR3 sequence (DNA): TGTGCCAGCAGTTCCGACGGTACTGGAAACACCATATATTTT.

This clone was recorded only once. J is TRBJ2-3 and V is TRBV30; 7 bases align to TRBD2. Germline loops: CDR1 GTSNPN, CDR2 SVGIG (reference sequence). The CDR3 is 13 residues long. The V segment lost 4 bases and the J segment 2 bases; nucleotides outside the gene matches: 3. This CDR3 is CAWTSGFTDTQYF. Written as DNA, the CDR3 is TGTGCCTGGACTAGCGGTTTCACAGATACGCAGTATTTT.

V usage is TRBV6-1 and J usage is TRBJ2-3; D gene unclear. The germline V gene has CDR1 MNHNS and CDR2 SASEGT. The germline V and J ends were trimmed by 1 base and 0 bases, with 8 bases remaining between them. The CDR3 loop spans 15 amino acids. Here the CDR3 reads CASSEVAISTDTQYF. In nucleotides, the CDR3 is TGTGCCAGCAGTGAAGTGGCAATTAGCACAGATACGCAGTATTTT.

The chain recombines TRBV29-1 with TRBJ2-2; a possible D gene is TRBD1 (6 bases). The CDR3 is made up of 13 amino acids. Between the trimmed V and J ends, which lost 2 bases and 6 bases, there was a span of 10 bases. CDR1 and CDR2 (germline): SQVTM, ANQGSEA. Written as DNA, the CDR3 is TGCAGCGTTGAACTCCAGGGGCCCGGGGAGCTGTTTTTT. As protein: CSVELQGPGELFF.

This clone was recorded only once. The CDR3 DNA is TGCGCCAGCAGCCCGGGGGGTCCGAGCTATGGCTACACCTTC. It is translated as CASSPGGPSYGYTF. The rearrangement links TRBV4-1 to TRBJ1-2; a possible D gene is TRBD1 (5 bases). CDR1 and CDR2 from the germline V gene are MGHRA and YSYEKL. CDR3 length: 14 amino acids. The ends were cut back, 4 bases at V and 4 bases at J, with 13 bases in the middle.

V usage is TRBV7-6 and J usage is TRBJ1-1, with D possibly TRBD1 on 5 matching bases. Germline CDR1 reads SGHVS; CDR2 reads FNYEAQ. The CDR3 runs 12 residues. Trimming stripped 3 bases from V and 4 bases from J, with 6 bases between. In DNA form, the CDR3 reads TGTGCCAGCAGCTTTGGGGCCACTGAAGCTTTCTTT. This encodes CASSFGATEAFF. The whole variable domain, filled in from reference TRBV7-6 and TRBJ1-1, reads GAGVSQSPRYKVTKRGQDVALRCDPISGHVSLYWYRQALGQGPEFLTYFNYEAQQDKSGLPNDRFSAERPEGSISTLTIQRTEQRDSAMYRCASSFGATEAFFGQGTRLTVV.

The chain uses TRBV9 and TRBJ2-1, with a weak D call TRBD2 (5 bases). This CDR3 is built from 15 residues. Germline CDR1 is SGDLS and CDR2 is YYNGEE. Between the trimmed V and J ends, which lost 0 bases and 7 bases, there was a span of 14 bases. The CDR3 DNA follows: TGTGCCAGCAGCGTAGGTCGGGGTTTGGGGAATGAGCAGTTCTTC. The encoded protein is CASSVGRGLGNEQFF.

V usage is TRBV19 and J usage is TRBJ1-1, with 7 bases aligning to TRBD1. V shed 6 bases, J shed 10 bases, and the junction held 14 bases outside the gene matches. The CDR3 length is 14 residues. Germline CDR1 LNHDA, CDR2 SQIVND (reference sequence). This CDR3 is CASRAGTEDVRAFF. As DNA, the CDR3 is TGTGCCAGTAGGGCGGGGACAGAAGACGTGCGAGCTTTCTTT.

The genes are TRBV6-1 and TRBJ2-1, with 8 bases lining up with TRBD2. The V gene's germline CDR1 is MNHNS and CDR2 SASEGT. This CDR3 comprises 16 residues. Trimming at V came to 3 bases and at J to 2 bases, leaving 6 bases not matched to a gene. For the CDR3, the DNA is TGTGCCAGCAGTGATATCCTAGCGGGTACCTACAATGAGCAGTTCTTC. Encoded protein: CASSDILAGTYNEQFF.

This clone was observed once. The chain is built from TRBV29-1 and TRBJ1-2; a possible D gene is TRBD1 (5 bases). The germline gives CDR1 SQVTM, CDR2 ANQGSEA. The CDR3 is 13 residues long. The ends were cut back, 2 bases at V and 5 bases at J, with 12 bases in the middle. CDR3 sequence (DNA): TGCAGCGTTGAATCAACAGGATCGTATGGCTACACCTTC. It specifies CSVESTGSYGYTF.

This CDR3 reads CASSLLGLESFGEQFF. CDR3 bases: TGCGCCAGCAGCCTATTGGGACTAGAGTCTTTCGGTGAGCAGTTCTTC. The V gene is TRBV4-3, the J gene TRBJ2-1; 8 positions agree with TRBD2. Trimming at V came to 4 bases and at J to 9 bases, leaving 14 bases not matched to a gene. The CDR3 totals 16 residues. Looked up from germline, CDR1 is LGHNA and CDR2 is YSLEER.

With respect to this clone: This sample includes further DNA sequences coding for the same CDR3. This rearrangement joins TRBV19 to TRBJ2-7, with D possibly being TRBD1 (6 bases). The CDR3 runs 13 residues. Germline assignment: CDR1 LNHDA and CDR2 SQIVND (reference sequence). Trimming removed 3 bases at V and 3 bases at J, with 9 bases between. The CDR3 DNA is TGTGCCAGTAGTATTCGAGGGGGCTACGAGCAGTACTTC. Translated: CASSIRGGYEQYF. The variable domain in full, with the rest retrieved from reference TRBV19 and TRBJ2-7, is DGGITQSPKYLFRKEGQNVTLSCEQNLNHDAMYWYRQDPGQGLRLIYYSQIVNDFQKGDIAEGYSVSREKKESFPLTVTSAQKNPTAFYLCASSIRGGYEQYFGPGTRLTVT.

The chain links TRBV7-9 to TRBJ2-7, with 9 positions matching TRBD1. The V segment lost 3 bases and the J segment 4 bases; nucleotides outside the gene matches: 7. The CDR3 length is 15 residues. Germline CDR1 and CDR2: SEHNR and FQNEAQ (reference sequence). DNA for the CDR3: TGTGCCAGCAGCTTTATGGGACAGGGAGAGTACGAGCAGTACTTC. Translation gives CASSFMGQGEYEQYF.

V gene TRBV6-1 combines with J gene TRBJ2-3; D is unclear. The CDR3 consists of 13 residues. Germline V gene lookup returns CDR1 MNHNS and CDR2 SASEGT. Deletions cut 2 bases from V and 6 bases from J, with 9 bases between. CDR3 amino acids: CASSESRPDTQYF. In DNA, the CDR3 is TGTGCCAGCAGTGAATCCCGCCCGGATACGCAGTATTTT.

This rearrangement joins TRBV6-1 to TRBJ1-4; no clear D. CDR1 is MNHNS and CDR2 is SASEGT in the germline V gene. This CDR3 is 16 amino acids long. V was trimmed by 1 base and J by 1 base, leaving 10 bases between them. In nucleotides, the CDR3 is TGTGCCAGCAGTGAAGGATGGGCAGTAACTAATGAAAAACTGTTTTTT. Residues: CASSEGWAVTNEKLFF.

The CDR3 bases are TGTGCCTGGAAAGAGGGCAGGGGGGAAGCTTTCTTT. Residues: CAWKEGRGEAFF. This chain uses TRBV7-9 with TRBJ1-1, with 7 bases that match TRBD1. The V and J ends lost 11 bases and 8 bases, in that order; junction bases with no gene match: 11. Germline V gene data show CDR1 as SEHNR and CDR2 as FQNEAQ (reference sequence). The CDR3 length is 12 residues.

Comment on this clone: Distinct nucleotide sequences in the sample also encode this CDR3. The rearrangement links TRBV6-6 to TRBJ2-7, with a possible D match to TRBD2 (5 bases). V was cut by 0 bases and J by 2 bases, with 8 bases left in between. CDR3 length equals 14 residues. Per germline, CDR1 MNHNY and CDR2 SVGAGI (reference sequence). The CDR3 protein is CASSYSSGAYEQYF. The CDR3, as DNA: TGTGCCAGCAGTTACTCGAGCGGAGCCTACGAGCAGTACTTC.

The rearrangement links TRBV9 to TRBJ2-7, with 7 bases fitting TRBD2. Germline CDR1 and CDR2: SGDLS and YYNGEE. V was clipped by 5 bases and J by 3 bases; unmatched bases: 5. The CDR3 loop spans 13 amino acids. Written as DNA, the CDR3 is TGTGCCAGCAGGGGAGGGTCAATCTACGAGCAGTACTTC. Translated: CASRGGSIYEQYF.

The CDR3 region has the DNA TGCGCCAGCAGCCAAAACTACATACAGGGTGAGGGGTACCAAGAGACCCAGTACTTC. Translation: CASSQNYIQGEGYQETQYF. This rearrangement joins TRBV5-1 to TRBJ2-5, with D possibly being TRBD1 (6 bases). V dropped 4 bases and J dropped 0 bases, with 25 bases sitting between them. CDR3 length: 19 residues. CDR1 and CDR2 from the germline V gene are SGHRS and YFSETQ.

This rearrangement joins TRBV6-5 to TRBJ2-3; 7 bases agree with TRBD1. Losses at the gene ends were 4 bases for V and 0 bases for J; bases not matched to a gene: 7. Per the germline V gene, CDR1 is MNHEY and CDR2 is SVGAGI. The CDR3 extends over 16 amino acids. CDR3 amino acids: CASSSYRGASTDTQYF. The CDR3 bases are TGTGCCAGCAGTTCCTACAGGGGCGCTAGCACAGATACGCAGTATTTT.

The DNA for the CDR3 is TGTGCCAGTAGTATAAAGGCTGGGCAGAAGCCTGAAGCTTTCTTT. It codes for CASSIKAGQKPEAFF. V and J are TRBV19 and TRBJ1-1; no firm D call. Germline V gene data show CDR1 as LNHDA and CDR2 as SQIVND (reference sequence). The V and J ends lost 2 bases and 6 bases respectively, with 16 bases between them. The CDR3 spans 15 residues.

This chain joins TRBV5-1 and TRBJ1-1, with no clear D. V lost 0 bases, J lost 1 base, and 10 bases lay in between. The CDR3 length is 15 residues. Germline-derived CDR1 and CDR2 are SGHRS and YFSETQ. The CDR3 loop reads CASSLGTGWNTEAFF. The CDR3 bases are TGCGCCAGCAGCTTGGGGACGGGCTGGAACACTGAAGCTTTCTTT.

The V gene is TRBV10-3, the J gene TRBJ1-2, with 7 nucleotides matching TRBD1. The germline gives CDR1 ENHRY, CDR2 SYGVKD. V was pared by 6 bases and J by 6 bases, with 13 bases of the junction left unmatched. The length of the CDR3 is 15 residues. The CDR3 reads CAIRNLTDRFNGYTF. The CDR3 coding sequence is TGTGCCATCAGGAACCTCACGGACAGGTTCAATGGCTACACCTTC.